The sequence of this T cell receptor beta chain was determined in a study of T cells expressing NK-cell markers. Study-wide context: Eight donors were sequenced, seven testing HCMV-seropositive and one testing seronegative. Findings and limits, study-wide: For over 5 donors, the dominant NKG2C+ clonotypes made up about 1.0-8% of their CD8+ T cells.

Germline values: CDR1 SEHNR, CDR2 FQNEAQ (reference sequence). CDR3 length: 12 amino acids. With regard to this clonotype: Its specificity is unknown.

For TCR beta, cDNA was produced by 5'RACE template switching with UMIs. TCRdb re-called the 5' RACE reads and catalogs CDR3 proteins one per entry, DNA excluded. The sample has 350,000 to 400,000 distinct CDR3 sequences; the top ten hold approximately 12%. The chain has TRBV7-9 and TRBJ1-2; without DNA, the TCRdb call of TRBD1 cannot be checked. This receptor was taken from a woman aged 50 to 65 in good health. Sequencing was done on a sample of blood T cells: a sorted CD56 or NKG2C T cell subset, CD4+ or CD8+ T cells, or bulk PBMC T cells (not recorded which). CDR3 sequence reads: CASSLTGDGYTF.